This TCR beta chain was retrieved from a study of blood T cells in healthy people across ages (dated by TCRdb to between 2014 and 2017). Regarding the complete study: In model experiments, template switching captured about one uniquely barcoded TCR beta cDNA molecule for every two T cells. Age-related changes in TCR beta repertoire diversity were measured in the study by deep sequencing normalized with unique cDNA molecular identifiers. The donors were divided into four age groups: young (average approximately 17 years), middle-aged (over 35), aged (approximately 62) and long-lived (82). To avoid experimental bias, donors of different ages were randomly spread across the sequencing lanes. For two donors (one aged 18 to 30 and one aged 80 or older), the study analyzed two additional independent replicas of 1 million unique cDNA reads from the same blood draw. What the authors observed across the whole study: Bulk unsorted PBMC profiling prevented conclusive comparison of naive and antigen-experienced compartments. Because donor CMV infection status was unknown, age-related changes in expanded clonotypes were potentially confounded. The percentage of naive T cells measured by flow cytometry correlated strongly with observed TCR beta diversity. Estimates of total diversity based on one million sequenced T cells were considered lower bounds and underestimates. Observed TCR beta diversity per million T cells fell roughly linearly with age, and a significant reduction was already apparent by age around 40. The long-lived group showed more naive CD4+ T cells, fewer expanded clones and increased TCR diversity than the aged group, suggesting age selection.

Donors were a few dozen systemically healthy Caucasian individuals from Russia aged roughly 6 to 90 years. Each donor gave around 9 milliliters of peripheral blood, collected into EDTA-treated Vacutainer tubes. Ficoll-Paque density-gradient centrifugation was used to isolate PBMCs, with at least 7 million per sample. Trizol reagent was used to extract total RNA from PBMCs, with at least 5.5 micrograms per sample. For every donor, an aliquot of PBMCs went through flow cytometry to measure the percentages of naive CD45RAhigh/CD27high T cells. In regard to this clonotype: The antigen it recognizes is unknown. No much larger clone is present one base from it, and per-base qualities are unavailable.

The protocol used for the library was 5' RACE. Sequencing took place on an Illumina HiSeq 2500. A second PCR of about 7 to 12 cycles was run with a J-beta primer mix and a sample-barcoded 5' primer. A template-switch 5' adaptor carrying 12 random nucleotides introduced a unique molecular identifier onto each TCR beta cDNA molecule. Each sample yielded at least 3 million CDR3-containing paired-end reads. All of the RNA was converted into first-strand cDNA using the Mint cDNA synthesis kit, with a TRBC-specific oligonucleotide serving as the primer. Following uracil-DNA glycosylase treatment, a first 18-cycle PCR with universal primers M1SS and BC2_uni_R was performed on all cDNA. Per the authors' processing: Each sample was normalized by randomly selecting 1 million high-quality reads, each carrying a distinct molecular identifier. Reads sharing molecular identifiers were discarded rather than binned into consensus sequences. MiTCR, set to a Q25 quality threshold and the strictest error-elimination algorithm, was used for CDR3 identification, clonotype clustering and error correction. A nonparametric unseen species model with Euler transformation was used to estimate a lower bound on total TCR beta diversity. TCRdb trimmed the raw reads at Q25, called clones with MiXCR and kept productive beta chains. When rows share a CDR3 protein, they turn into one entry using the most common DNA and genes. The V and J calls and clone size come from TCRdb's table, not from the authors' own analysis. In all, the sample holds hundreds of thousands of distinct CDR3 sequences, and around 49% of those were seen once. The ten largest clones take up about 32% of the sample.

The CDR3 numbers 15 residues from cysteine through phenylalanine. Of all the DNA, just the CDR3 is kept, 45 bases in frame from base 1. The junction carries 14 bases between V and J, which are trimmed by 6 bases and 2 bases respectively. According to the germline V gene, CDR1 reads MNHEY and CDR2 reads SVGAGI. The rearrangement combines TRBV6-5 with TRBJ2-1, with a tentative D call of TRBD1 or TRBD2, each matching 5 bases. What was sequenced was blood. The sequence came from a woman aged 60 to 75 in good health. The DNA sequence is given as TGTGCCAGCAGCCCCGGGGCTCCCGCCTACAATGAGCAGTTCTTC. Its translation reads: CASSPGAPAYNEQFF.